These 25 T cell receptor beta chains originate from one sample sequenced in a study of blood T cell repertoires in COVID-19. Data came from immunoSEQ multiplex PCR; TCRdb stores just in-frame clones and leaves some out. The sample contains 250,000 to 400,000 clones, around 90% of which appear only once. The sequenced material came from peripheral blood. Receptors were obtained from a woman in her twenties or thirties with COVID-19, enrolled during active disease.

The genes are TRBV2 and TRBJ2-7; tentatively, D is TRBD2 (5 bases). From germline, CDR1 is SNHLY and CDR2 FYNNEI. The CDR3 runs 12 residues. V lost 4 bases, J lost 4 bases, and 8 bases lay in between. The CDR3 reads CASSGGGYEQYF. The CDR3, as DNA: TGTGCCAGCAGTGGTGGAGGATACGAGCAGTACTTC. Full variable domain (rest looked up from reference TRBV2 and TRBJ2-7): EPEVTQTPSHQVTQMGQEVILRCVPISNHLYFYWYRQILGQKVEFLVSFYNNEISEKSEIFDDQFSVERPDGSNFTLKIRSTKLEDSAMYFCASSGGGYEQYFGPGTRLTVT.

The J gene is TRBJ2-6, the V gene TRBV19; 7 bases agree with TRBD1. Germline V gene sequence: CDR1 LNHDA, CDR2 SQIVND (reference sequence). The CDR3 totals 17 residues. The V and J ends lost 6 bases and 1 base, in that order; junction bases with no gene match: 9. In DNA, the CDR3 is TGTGCCAGTAGGCCTCCGGGACAGTGGTCTGGGGCCAACGTCCTGACTTTC. It translates to CASRPPGQWSGANVLTF.

The chain carries TRBV18 and TRBJ1-1; 7 positions match TRBD1. The V segment lost 8 bases and the J segment 4 bases; nucleotides outside the gene matches: 10. Germline lookup yields CDR1 KGHSH and CDR2 LQKENI. This CDR3 is 14 amino acids long. The CDR3 coding sequence is TGTGCCAGCCGTACGACGGGACAGCCCACTGAAGCTTTCTTT. This encodes CASRTTGQPTEAFF.

The chain is built from TRBV30 and TRBJ2-1; the match to TRBD1 covers 9 bases. Germline CDR1 GTSNPN, CDR2 SVGIG (reference sequence). The CDR3 is 13 residues long. The ends lost 5 bases at V and 5 bases at J; junction bases unmatched: 4. Here the CDR3 DNA reads TGTGCCTGGGGACAGGGGCGGAACAATGAGCAGTTCTTC. It yields the protein CAWGQGRNNEQFF.

V gene TRBV19 combines with J gene TRBJ1-1; D perhaps matches TRBD1 (6 bases). The CDR3 extends over 15 amino acids. The ends were cut back, 0 bases at V and 4 bases at J, with 12 bases in the middle. Per the germline V gene, CDR1 is LNHDA and CDR2 is SQIVND (reference sequence). The DNA of the CDR3 is TGTGCCAGTAGTATAGAGGGGGCATGGGGCACTGAAGCTTTCTTT. Residues: CASSIEGAWGTEAFF.

The CDR3: CATIPGQGEYF. The DNA of the CDR3 is TGTGCCACCATTCCCGGACAGGGGGAGTATTTT. This chain links TRBV24-1 with TRBJ2-3; 10 bases are a match to TRBD1. Germline lookup yields CDR1 KGHDR and CDR2 SFDVKD. The length of the CDR3 is 11 residues. Germline trimming cut 8 bases from V and 13 bases from J; bases unmatched to any gene: 5.

J is TRBJ1-3 and V is TRBV5-6, with 7 bases matching TRBD1. Losses at the gene ends were 6 bases for V and 2 bases for J; bases not matched to a gene: 5. CDR3 size: 14 residues. CDR1 SGHDT and CDR2 YYEEEE come from the germline V gene. In DNA, the CDR3 is TGTGCCAGCACCGAGACAGGGCCTGGAAACACCATATATTTT. It is translated as CASTETGPGNTIYF. Using reference TRBV5-6 and TRBJ1-3 for the parts outside the CDR3, the full variable domain is DAGVTQSPTHLIKTRGQQVTLRCSPKSGHDTVSWYQQALGQGPQFIFQYYEEEERQRGNFPDRFSGHQFPNYSSELNVNALLLGDSALYLCASTETGPGNTIYFGEGSWLTVV.

J is TRBJ1-1 and V is TRBV7-9; D gene uncertain. V gave up 6 bases and J gave up 7 bases, with 12 bases separating them. The CDR3 loop spans 12 amino acids. The germline gives CDR1 SEHNR, CDR2 FQNEAQ (reference sequence). The CDR3 DNA follows: TGTGCCAGCAGGGGTCAGCAGGTTGAAGCTTTCTTT. Translated: CASRGQQVEAFF.

The chain employs TRBV5-6 and TRBJ1-6, with 10 bases fitting TRBD1. J lost 9 bases, V lost 4 bases, and 4 bases had no gene match. The CDR3 contains 14 residues. Germline assignment: CDR1 SGHDT and CDR2 YYEEEE. CDR3: CASSGDRGFSPLHF. The DNA for the CDR3 is TGTGCCAGCAGCGGGGACAGGGGATTTTCACCCCTCCACTTT.

J is TRBJ1-4 and V is TRBV3-1 (or the pseudogene TRBV3-2); D may be TRBD1 (6 bases). The CDR3 totals 13 residues. V lost 6 bases and J 7 bases, leaving 12 bases between the germline ends. Germline V gene lookup returns CDR1 LGHDT and CDR2 YNNKEL (reference sequence). The CDR3 here is CASRQGKGEKLFF. The CDR3 region has the DNA TGTGCCAGCAGACAGGGCAAGGGTGAAAAACTGTTTTTT.

This chain links TRBV21-1 with TRBJ1-1; TRBD1, the D gene given by the table, was not confirmed from the DNA. TRBV21-1 is reported as a pseudogene. The CDR3 runs 14 residues. The CDR3 DNA is TGTGCCAGCAGCAAAAAGGACAGGAACACTGAAGCTTTCTTT. Its protein product is CASSKKDRNTEAFF.

The chain recombines TRBV10-2 with TRBJ2-1; TRBD2 matches 7 bases. CDR3 size: 15 residues. Germline V lookup: CDR1 WSHSY, CDR2 SAAADI. V trimming: 0 bases; J trimming: 4 bases; junction bases outside the gene matches: 3. This CDR3 reads CASSESSGEYNEQFF. The DNA of the CDR3 is TGCGCCAGCAGTGAGTCGAGCGGGGAATACAATGAGCAGTTCTTC.

This chain uses TRBV12-3 or TRBV12-4 with TRBJ1-4, with a weak D call TRBD1 (6 bases). CDR3 length: 13 residues. V was pared by 1 base and J by 14 bases, with 14 bases between. The CDR3 sequence is CASSLERGGTLFF. The DNA of the CDR3 is TGTGCCAGCAGTTTAGAAAGGGGGGGAACCCTGTTTTTT.

The J gene is TRBJ2-3, the V gene TRBV2, with unresolved D. CDR1 SNHLY and CDR2 FYNNEI come from the germline V gene. The CDR3 length is 13 residues. The V end lost 4 bases, the J end lost 1 base, and 6 bases lay between the germline ends. The CDR3 spells CASSALGTDTQYF. CDR3 DNA sequence: TGTGCCAGCAGTGCCCTCGGCACAGATACGCAGTATTTT.

V is TRBV6-5 and J is TRBJ2-1; D may be TRBD2 (6 bases). CDR3 length: 15 amino acids. Germline loops: CDR1 MNHEY, CDR2 SVGAGI. The V and J ends lost 4 bases and 4 bases respectively, with 14 bases between them. The CDR3 loop is CASSSRDLKYNEQFF. As DNA, the CDR3 is TGTGCCAGCAGTTCTCGGGACTTGAAATACAATGAGCAGTTCTTC.

The chain uses TRBV7-9 and TRBJ2-7; 13 nucleotides line up with TRBD2. Germline loops: CDR1 SEHNR, CDR2 FQNEAQ (reference sequence). The CDR3 extends over 17 amino acids. Trimming removed 2 bases from V and 7 bases from J; junction bases left unmatched: 11. The CDR3 nucleotides are TGTGCCAGCAGCTTACTGGAGGCCGGACTAGCGGGAGTGGAGCAGTACTTC. It encodes CASSLLEAGLAGVEQYF.

This chain joins TRBV5-5 and TRBJ2-3; D is perhaps TRBD1 (5 bases). Trimming took 5 bases from V and 5 from J, leaving 15 bases between them. The CDR3 sequence is 14 residues long. The germline CDR1 and CDR2 sequences are SGHKS and YYEKEE (reference sequence). The CDR3 region is CASSRTLTQDTQYF. CDR3 sequence (DNA): TGTGCCAGCAGTCGGACACTGACCCAAGATACGCAGTATTTT.

The chain carries TRBV7-6 and TRBJ2-7; 8 nucleotides match TRBD1. Germline-derived CDR1 and CDR2 are SGHVS and FNYEAQ. This CDR3 contains 14 residues. The junction had 7 bases not matched to a gene; V was cut back by 3 bases and J by 6 bases. In DNA, the CDR3 is TGTGCCAGCAGCTTCGCAGGGGGCGTCGGCGAGCAGTACTTC. Protein sequence: CASSFAGGVGEQYF.

For this clone: This specimen includes other DNA sequences encoding the same CDR3. The V gene is TRBV6-1, the J gene TRBJ1-4, with TRBD1 matching 7 bases. V lost 4 bases to trimming and J lost 0 bases; unmatched junction nucleotides: 5. Looked up from germline, CDR1 is MNHNS and CDR2 is SASEGT. The CDR3 length is 16 residues. CDR3 loop: CASSGRDSATNEKLFF. The CDR3, as DNA: TGTGCCAGCAGTGGGCGGGACAGTGCAACTAATGAAAAACTGTTTTTT.

The chain links TRBV21-1 to TRBJ1-2; no DNA check was done on the table's D call, TRBD1. TRBV21-1 is a documented pseudogene. The CDR3 runs 14 residues. This chain's CDR3 is CASSNRGHGYGYTF. The CDR3 DNA reads as TGTGCCAGCAGCAACAGGGGGCATGGCTATGGCTACACCTTC.

The table lists this clone with many counts. V gene TRBV28 combines with J gene TRBJ1-1; D gene uncertain. Trimming took 9 bases from V and 10 from J, leaving 15 bases between them. The CDR3 totals 11 residues. Germline values: CDR1 MDHEN, CDR2 SYDVKM. CDR3 residues: CASRSIRGAFF. CDR3 DNA: TGTGCCAGTAGATCAATTCGGGGAGCTTTCTTT.

The chain links TRBV15 to TRBJ1-1; a possible D gene is TRBD1 (5 bases). V lost 0 bases and J 0 bases, leaving 8 bases between the germline ends. Germline loops: CDR1 LNHNV, CDR2 YYDKDF (reference sequence). The length of the CDR3 is 15 residues. In DNA form, the CDR3 reads TGTGCCACCAGCAGAGATCGGACACTGAACACTGAAGCTTTCTTT. Translation: CATSRDRTLNTEAFF.

The chain couples TRBV4-1 to TRBJ2-1, with D perhaps matching TRBD2 (5 bases). CDR1 and CDR2 from the germline V gene are MGHRA and YSYEKL. This CDR3 contains 17 residues. Trimming removed 0 bases from V and 7 bases from J, with 19 bases in between. CDR3 sequence: CASSQDYWTPGRNEQFF. CDR3 coding DNA: TGCGCCAGCAGCCAAGATTATTGGACTCCCGGTAGGAATGAGCAGTTCTTC.

This chain uses TRBV30 with TRBJ1-4; D gene ambiguous. CDR1 and CDR2 from the germline V gene are GTSNPN and SVGIG (reference sequence). V gave up 4 bases and J gave up 3 bases, with 3 bases separating them. The CDR3 length is 11 residues. The CDR3 bases are TGTGCCTGGAACTCTAATGAAAAACTGTTTTTT. Residues: CAWNSNEKLFF.

The chain is built from TRBV28 and TRBJ1-1; 7 bases are shared with TRBD1. This CDR3 has 15 amino acids. The germline gives CDR1 MDHEN, CDR2 SYDVKM. Trimming removed 2 bases from V and 2 bases from J; junction bases left unmatched: 5. The DNA of the CDR3 is TGTGCCAGCAGTTTAATGAGGGGGCGCAACACTGAAGCTTTCTTT. Residues: CASSLMRGRNTEAFF.